This TCR beta chain was identified during a study of shared clonotypes between healthy human individuals. Each sorted subset replicate got 200 ng genomic DNA, roughly 33,000 genomes. TCRdb keeps only in-frame clones here, not all; method: immunoSEQ multiplex PCR. The table includes some 2,500,000 clones, roughly 90% detected once. Study-level findings and limits: What naive subsets generally showed was a larger estimated richness than memory subsets showed. Investigators expected sequencing depth to affect clonotype sharing among donors.

A note on this clone: Antigen unknown.

Source material: naive CD4+ T cells from PBMCs. Specified subset: CD45RA+ positively selected. The sequence was collected from a man aged 18 to 30 in good health. Some clones in this sample may be carry-over from other donors' samples.

This CDR3 reads CASSEVALTQHF. The CDR3, as DNA: TGTGCCAGCAGTGAGGTGGCTCTAACCCAGCATTTT. The V gene is TRBV6-1, the J gene TRBJ1-5; D is uncertain. CDR1 is MNHNS and CDR2 is SASEGT in the germline V gene. The V and J ends lost 3 bases and 11 bases respectively, with 11 bases between them. This CDR3 has 12 residues.